This passage covers 32 T cell receptor beta chains from one sample sequenced in a study of chemoradiotherapy in HPV16-positive cancers. The table came from immunoSEQ multiplex PCR; TCRdb's copy has only in-frame clones and leaves some out. Among 7,500 to 8,500 clones listed, approximately 73% were seen once. The specimen was collected from a patient who underwent chemoradiotherapy. The receptor source for this set is a human donor with HPV-associated anogenital cancer.

The CDR3 DNA reads as TGTGCCACCCGACCGATCTCTGGAAACACCATATATTTT. Protein sequence: CATRPISGNTIYF. The rearrangement links TRBV10-3 to TRBJ1-3; unclear D gene. The CDR3 covers 13 residues. V lost 10 bases and J 0 bases, leaving 10 bases between the germline ends. CDR1 and CDR2 (germline): ENHRY, SYGVKD.

The chain employs TRBV4-3 and TRBJ2-1, with 14 bases matching TRBD2. V gave up 0 bases and J gave up 10 bases; unmatched junction bases: 8. The CDR3 is 17 amino acids. Germline lookup yields CDR1 LGHNA and CDR2 YSLEER. CDR3 DNA: TGCGCCAGCAGCCAAGAAATAAGACTAGCGGGAGGGAACGAGCAGTTCTTC. Its protein is CASSQEIRLAGGNEQFF.

CDR3 sequence reads: CAWSVSRNTEAFF. In DNA form, the CDR3 reads TGTGCCTGGAGTGTAAGTAGGAACACTGAAGCTTTCTTT. V usage is TRBV30 and J usage is TRBJ1-1; D is unresolved. This CDR3 comprises 13 residues. Germline V gene lookup returns CDR1 GTSNPN and CDR2 SVGIG (reference sequence). Trimming took 0 bases from V and 1 from J, leaving 6 bases between them. Full variable domain (rest looked up from reference TRBV30 and TRBJ1-1): SQTIHQWPATLVQPVGSPLSLECTVEGTSNPNLYWYRQAAGRGLQLLFYSVGIGQISSEVPQNLSASRPQDRQFILSSKKLLLSDSGFYLCAWSVSRNTEAFFGQGTRLTVV.

In the case of this clone: One junction end does not reproduce the germline sequence, and a read error may be involved. The rearrangement uses TRBV11-2 and TRBJ1-1; 11 nucleotides line up with TRBD1. The V gene's germline CDR1 is SGHAT and CDR2 FQNNGV. CDR3 size: 16 residues. The CDR3 loop reads CARSTTGTGGISKAFF. The DNA for the CDR3 is TGTGCCCGCAGCACAACCGGGACAGGGGGAATCAGTAAAGCTTTCTTT. Looking up the rest from reference TRBV11-2 and TRBJ1-1 gives the full variable domain: EAGVAQSPRYKIIEKRQSVAFWCNPISGHATLYWYQQILGQGPKLLIQFQNNGVVDDSQLPKDRFSAERLKGVDSTLKIQPAKLEDSAVYLCARSTTGTGGISKAFFGQGTRLTVV.

This clone was seen once. The chain is built from TRBV29-1 and TRBJ2-1, with D unresolved. The CDR3 has 15 residues. CDR1 is SQVTM and CDR2 is ANQGSEA in the germline V gene. The germline V and J ends were trimmed by 7 bases and 5 bases, with 21 bases remaining between them. CDR3 residues: CSAGRVRVSHNEQFF. In nucleotides, the CDR3 is TGCAGCGCCGGTAGGGTACGGGTTAGCCACAATGAGCAGTTCTTC.

The V gene is TRBV10-3, the J gene TRBJ2-1, with D possibly TRBD2 on 7 matching bases. Trimming cost V 10 bases and J 0 bases, with 13 bases left between them. Germline V CDR1 and CDR2: ENHRY, SYGVKD. CDR3 length: 14 residues. The CDR3 region is CASWRGGSYNEQFF. The CDR3 coding sequence is TGTGCCAGCTGGAGGGGGGGCTCCTACAATGAGCAGTTCTTC.

This clone has a handful of counts. J is TRBJ1-6 and V is TRBV11-3; no definite D call. In germline, CDR1 is SGHNT, CDR2 YENEEA. The CDR3 sequence is 14 residues long. The ends were cut back, 4 bases at V and 7 bases at J, with 11 bases in the middle. The CDR3 DNA follows: TGTGCCAGCAGCTCCCCACCGAGGAATTCACCCCTCCACTTT. Its protein product is CASSSPPRNSPLHF. The whole variable domain, filled in from reference TRBV11-3 and TRBJ1-6, reads EAGVVQSPRYKIIEKKQPVAFWCNPISGHNTLYWYLQNLGQGPELLIRYENEEAVDDSQLPKDRFSAERLKGVDSTLKIQPAELGDSAVYLCASSSPPRNSPLHFGNGTRLTVT.

This clone was detected a few times. The V call is TRBV30, the J call TRBJ1-2; D remains ambiguous. V lost 2 bases to trimming and J lost 8 bases, with 9 bases between them. Looked up from germline, CDR1 is GTSNPN and CDR2 is SVGIG (reference sequence). The CDR3 is 11 residues long. CDR3 sequence: CAWSQVGGYTF. In DNA, the CDR3 is TGTGCCTGGAGTCAGGTCGGGGGCTACACCTTC.

J is TRBJ2-5 and V is TRBV9; D unresolved. The CDR3 sequence is 12 residues long. Germline CDR1 reads SGDLS; CDR2 reads YYNGEE. With 2 bases removed from V and 4 bases from J, the gap between germline ends came to 6 bases. The CDR3 loop reads CASSVTPETQYF. CDR3 nucleotides: TGTGCCAGCAGCGTCACCCCAGAGACCCAGTACTTC.

This sequence joins TRBV5-8 and TRBJ2-1, with D perhaps TRBD2 (5 bases). Germline V CDR1 and CDR2: SGHTS, YDEGEE. The CDR3 has 11 residues. Trimming cost V 5 bases and J 14 bases, with 14 bases left between them. The CDR3 nucleotides are TGTGCCAGCAGTACCGGGGAACCTGAGTTCTTC. It specifies CASSTGEPEFF.

The V and J genes are TRBV2 and TRBJ2-5, with TRBD2 matching over 12 bases. Judging by the DNA end, TRBJ2-7 fits better; the J call may be wrong. CDR3 length: 13 residues. Germline V gene sequence: CDR1 SNHLY, CDR2 FYNNEI. The CDR3 here is CASSLLAGGEQYF. The CDR3 nucleotides read TGTGCCAGCAGTCTACTAGCGGGAGGCGAGCAGTACTTC.

The V call is TRBV28, the J call TRBJ2-7; possibly TRBD2 for D (5 bases). The CDR3 totals 13 residues. Trimming removed 5 bases at V and 7 bases at J, with 15 bases between. From germline, CDR1 is MDHEN and CDR2 SYDVKM. DNA of the CDR3: TGTGCCAGCAGTACCGCGGGTTTGTGGGAGCAGTACGTC. Its translation: CASSTAGLWEQYV.

The chain has TRBV29-1 and TRBJ2-5, with 14 positions matching TRBD2. The CDR3 has 16 amino acids. Trimming took 0 bases from V and 4 from J; bases not matched to a gene: 4. Germline assignment: CDR1 SQVTM and CDR2 ANQGSEA. The CDR3 DNA sequence: TGCAGCGTTGAAGAAAAAGGGACTAGCGGGGGAGAGACCCAGTACTTC. Its protein is CSVEEKGTSGGETQYF.

This chain uses TRBV30 with TRBJ1-1, with unresolved D. The CDR3 length is 15 residues. The germline CDR1 and CDR2 sequences are GTSNPN and SVGIG (reference sequence). V was trimmed by 5 bases and J by 4 bases, leaving 20 bases between them. The DNA of the CDR3 is TGTGCCTGGGGCTTTAGGTGGAGGGATAGCACTGAAGCTTTCTTT. Residues: CAWGFRWRDSTEAFF.

This clone was found a few times. The V and J genes are TRBV5-4 and TRBJ1-6; 12 bases agree with TRBD1. CDR3 size: 17 residues. Germline V CDR1 and CDR2: SGHNT, YYREEE (reference sequence). Unmatched junction bases numbered 7, after V lost 0 bases and J lost 9 bases. The CDR3 nucleotides read TGTGCCAGCAGCTTGGAACCCGGGACAGGGGGCTTTTCACCCCTCCACTTT. It specifies CASSLEPGTGGFSPLHF.

This clone turned up a few times. V usage is TRBV4-3 and J usage is TRBJ1-2; TRBD1 might be the D (5 bases). Germline V gene data show CDR1 as LGHNA and CDR2 as YSLEER. The CDR3 runs to 15 residues. The V end lost 0 bases, the J end lost 6 bases, and 14 bases lay between the germline ends. The CDR3 loop reads CASSQDEGRRDGYTF. The CDR3 coding sequence is TGCGCCAGCAGCCAAGATGAGGGGAGGAGGGATGGCTACACCTTC.

The CDR3, as DNA: TGTGCCAGCACCGCGAGGGGGCTGGAGTACACTGAAGCTTTCTTT. It encodes CASTARGLEYTEAFF. The rearrangement uses TRBV2 and TRBJ1-1, with 7 bases lining up with TRBD1. The germline CDR1 and CDR2 sequences are SNHLY and FYNNEI. This CDR3 comprises 15 residues. Trimming removed 7 bases from V and 3 bases from J; junction bases left unmatched: 11.

V is TRBV4-3 and J is TRBJ1-4; no clear D gene. V was clipped by 2 bases and J by 8 bases, with 15 bases between them. Germline CDR1 is LGHNA and CDR2 is YSLEER. This CDR3 spans 15 amino acids. The DNA for the CDR3 is TGCGCCAGCAGCCAACTTAAAGGGATTGGGGAAAAACTGTTTTTT. It encodes CASSQLKGIGEKLFF.

The chain links TRBV7-3 to TRBJ2-3; D is uncertain. The CDR3 sequence is 15 residues long. The germline V gene has CDR1 SGHTA and CDR2 FQGTGA. V shed 8 bases and J shed 0 bases, with 15 bases lying between them. The CDR3 reads CASGKKAASTDTQYF. CDR3 DNA: TGTGCCAGCGGTAAAAAGGCAGCTAGCACAGATACGCAGTATTTT.

This clone was observed a handful of times. J is TRBJ2-1 and V is TRBV14; no definite D call. Germline V lookup: CDR1 SGHDN, CDR2 FVKESK. V lost 1 base and J 4 bases, leaving 11 bases between the germline ends. This CDR3 has 15 residues. The CDR3 protein is CASSQVRTQYNEQFF. CDR3 DNA: TGTGCCAGCAGCCAAGTTCGGACCCAATACAATGAGCAGTTCTTC.

This clone came up a few times. The V call is TRBV7-6, the J call TRBJ1-5; no reliable D call. The germline V gene encodes CDR1 SGHVS and CDR2 FNYEAQ. The germline V and J ends were trimmed by 6 bases and 5 bases, with 17 bases remaining between them. CDR3 length equals 15 residues. The CDR3 here is CASRGIRVADQPQHF. CDR3 DNA: TGTGCCAGCAGGGGAATAAGGGTAGCGGATCAGCCCCAGCATTTT.

The chain employs TRBV7-2 and TRBJ1-1; TRBD1 might be the D (5 bases). With 3 bases removed from V and 1 base from J, the gap between germline ends came to 9 bases. The CDR3 is 14 amino acids. Germline CDR1 SGHTA, CDR2 FQGNSA. CDR3 DNA sequence: TGTGCCAGCAGCTTGCTTGGGGCGAACACTGAAGCTTTCTTT. Amino acids: CASSLLGANTEAFF.

V is TRBV11-3 and J is TRBJ1-6, with D perhaps TRBD1 (5 bases). CDR1 SGHNT and CDR2 YENEEA come from the germline V gene. The V end was cut by 5 bases, the J end by 8 bases, with 13 bases between. The CDR3 runs 14 residues. The CDR3 DNA reads as TGTGCCAGCAGCCCCGGGGCCAGAGATTCACCCCTCCACTTT. Its protein is CASSPGARDSPLHF.

This clone was seen a handful of times. The J gene is TRBJ2-2, the V gene TRBV2; D not certain. The CDR3 is 12 residues long. The germline gives CDR1 SNHLY, CDR2 FYNNEI. Trimming stripped 4 bases from V and 14 bases from J, with 14 bases between. The CDR3 DNA reads TGTGCCAGCAGTGCCCCCCTACTCGGACTGTTTTTT. Translation gives CASSAPLLGLFF.

The chain is built from TRBV28 and TRBJ1-4; tentatively, D is TRBD1 (6 bases). The CDR3 loop spans 17 amino acids. The V end was cut by 5 bases, the J end by 4 bases, with 20 bases between. CDR1 is MDHEN and CDR2 is SYDVKM in the germline V gene. The CDR3 DNA follows: TGTGCCAGCAGTGAGAATCAGGGGATTGTCCTTAATGAAAAACTGTTTTTT. It translates to CASSENQGIVLNEKLFF.

The chain couples TRBV7-8 to TRBJ1-2, with 9 nucleotides matching TRBD1. The CDR3 has 14 amino acids. CDR1 is SGHVS, CDR2 FQNEAQ, per germline. Trimming at V came to 5 bases and at J to 6 bases, leaving 7 bases not matched to a gene. CDR3 loop: CASSTRDRAHGYTF. The CDR3 DNA sequence: TGTGCCAGCAGCACTCGGGACAGGGCGCATGGCTACACCTTC.

The chain couples TRBV7-9 to TRBJ1-1, with 8 positions matching TRBD1. V was pared by 5 bases and J by 11 bases, with 7 bases of the junction left unmatched. Per the germline V gene, CDR1 is SEHNR and CDR2 is FQNEAQ (reference sequence). The CDR3 spans 12 residues. As DNA, the CDR3 is TGTGCCAGCAGCCCCTGGACAGGGTGGGCTTTCTTT. It translates to CASSPWTGWAFF.

The rearrangement joins TRBV27 to TRBJ2-1; possibly TRBD2 for D (8 bases). The germline V gene has CDR1 MNHEY and CDR2 SMNVEV (reference sequence). The CDR3 contains 15 residues. V was trimmed by 4 bases and J by 7 bases, leaving 17 bases between them. CDR3 bases: TGTGCCAGCAGTTGGAGACTAGCGACAGGGAATGAGCAGTTCTTC. Its translation is CASSWRLATGNEQFF.

The chain employs TRBV9 and TRBJ1-2, with 7 bases that match TRBD1. Unmatched junction bases numbered 3, after V lost 4 bases and J lost 3 bases. The germline V gene has CDR1 SGDLS and CDR2 YYNGEE. The length of the CDR3 is 13 residues. The CDR3 region is CASSFTGDYGYTF. As DNA, the CDR3 is TGTGCCAGCAGCTTTACAGGGGACTATGGCTACACCTTC.

The V call is TRBV7-8, the J call TRBJ2-7, with D possibly called TRBD1 or TRBD2 (5 bases each). The ends were cut back, 5 bases at V and 2 bases at J, with 10 bases in the middle. This CDR3 is 13 amino acids long. Looked up from germline, CDR1 is SGHVS and CDR2 is FQNEAQ. The CDR3 sequence: CASSVPGPYEQYV. In nucleotides, the CDR3 is TGTGCCAGCAGCGTCCCGGGACCCTACGAGCAGTACGTC.

The sample holds a few counts of this clone. This rearrangement joins TRBV19 to TRBJ1-5; D is perhaps TRBD1 (5 bases). V was cut by 7 bases and J by 4 bases, with 14 bases left in between. The CDR3 is made up of 14 amino acids. Germline V lookup: CDR1 LNHDA, CDR2 SQIVND (reference sequence). The CDR3 sequence is CASTSGGWNQPQHF. The CDR3 DNA reads TGTGCCAGTACGTCCGGGGGGTGGAATCAGCCCCAGCATTTT.

The table lists this clone with a few counts. The chain combines TRBV5-1 with TRBJ2-7; the D gene is possibly TRBD2 (6 bases). Germline CDR1 and CDR2: SGHRS and YFSETQ. Trimming removed 0 bases from V and 0 bases from J, with 13 bases in between. The CDR3 contains 16 residues. This CDR3 is CASSLGRAVGSYEQYF. The CDR3 DNA follows: TGCGCCAGCAGCTTGGGGAGGGCTGTAGGCTCCTACGAGCAGTACTTC. Full variable domain (missing parts from reference TRBV5-1 and TRBJ2-7): KAGVTQTPRYLIKTRGQQVTLSCSPISGHRSVSWYQQTPGQGLQFLFEYFSETQRNKGNFPGRFSGRQFSNSRSEMNVSTLELGDSALYLCASSLGRAVGSYEQYFGPGTRLTVT.